The T cell receptor (beta chain) described here comes from a study of cytomegalovirus exposure and HLA in healthy donors. Germline CDR1 is MGHRA and CDR2 is YSYEKL. Trimming cost V 0 bases and J 2 bases; bases outside gene matches: 4. This CDR3 spans 16 amino acids. PCR primers comprised 60 Vbeta and 13 Jbeta primers. TCRdb keeps only in-frame clones here, not all; method: immunoSEQ multiplex PCR. The sample lists over 150,000 clones, 75% to 85% occurring once. The sequenced sample was PBMCs. The J gene is TRBJ1-2, the V gene TRBV4-1; TRBD1 agrees at 9 bases. This TCR came from a woman in her fifties or sixties in good health and CMV-seropositive. The CDR3 DNA sequence: TGCGCCAGCAGCCAAGATAGGACAGGGGCGAACTATGGCTACACCTTC. This encodes CASSQDRTGANYGYTF.